The rows below give T cell receptor beta chains drawn from one sample of a study of T-cell reconstitution after alpha-beta-depleted transplantation in children. TCRdb passed the PCR reads through MiXCR, listing each CDR3 protein once. The sample includes about 76,000 distinct CDR3 sequences, around 14% seen only once; the top ten take less than 35%. Source: PBMCs, mostly from graft donor cells, taken 180 days after TCRalphabeta/CD19-depleted stem cell transplant. Receptors originate from a male patient between 2 and 10 years old who had a stem cell transplant for acute lymphoblastic leukemia, so the T cells may come from the graft donor. Both conserved end residues are part of each CDR3. D genes are given only for firm matches. The size field is filled for only some rows; it gives once, few, many or a size class.

>TRBV5-1|few|TRBJ2-3|.
TGCGCCAGCAGCTCGGAGGGCGGGAATACGCAGTATTTT
CASSSEGGNTQYF
>TRBV4-2|.|TRBJ1-4|.
TGTGCCAGCAGCCCTCTGTTAGACCCGAGAGAAAAACTGTTTTTT
CASSPLLDPREKLFF
>TRBV7-9|few|TRBJ2-1|.
TGTGCCAGCGGAGACAGAAAGAACAATGAGCAGTTCTTC
CASGDRKNNEQFF
>TRBV6-5|few|TRBJ2-4|.
TGTGCCAGCAGTTACGGGGGTCCCAAAAACATTCAGTACTTC
CASSYGGPKNIQYF
>TRBV7-6|.|TRBJ2-1|.
TGTGCCAGCACCTCCCCGGCAAATGAGCAGTTCTTC
CASTSPANEQFF
>TRBV18|.|TRBJ2-5|.
TGTGCCAGCTCACCAGGGAAGGGGAGGAGAGAGACCCAGTACTTC
CASSPGKGRRETQYF
>TRBV29-1|.|TRBJ1-1|.
TGCAGCTTCGGGACACAGCCCTTT
CSFGTQPF
>TRBV5-1|few|TRBJ2-7|.
TGCGCCAGCAGCGTAACCGGGGCAGGGGCTAACGAGCAGTACTTC
CASSVTGAGANEQYF
>TRBV20-1|many|TRBJ2-7|TRBD2
TGCAGTGCTAGAGGGATAGCGGGGGGTAGGGAGCAGTACTTC
CSARGIAGGREQYF
>TRBV10-3|.|TRBJ2-7|.
TGTGCCATCAGGGTCGACATAGGCTCCTACGAGCAGTACTTC
CAIRVDIGSYEQYF
>TRBV3-1|few|TRBJ1-6|.
TGTGCCAGCAGCCCAACCATAGGAGGGACCGATAATTCACCCCTCCACTTT
CASSPTIGGTDNSPLHF
>TRBV29-1|.|TRBJ2-7|.
TGCAGCGTTGAAGATGGGACCTACGAGCAGTACTTC
CSVEDGTYEQYF
>TRBV7-2|.|TRBJ2-3|.
TGTGCCAGCAGCTTAGTTGGCGGCCTCTTCACAGATACGCAGTATTTT
CASSLVGGLFTDTQYF
>TRBV27|few|TRBJ2-3|TRBD2
TGTGCCAGCAGTTCTCGCGGGAGGGGCACAGATACGCAGTATTTT
CASSSRGRGTDTQYF
>TRBV12-3/TRBV12-4|many|TRBJ1-3|.
TGTGCCAGCAGTCCGATAATGAGGGCAGCAAACACCATATATTTT
CASSPIMRAANTIYF
>TRBV4-3|few|TRBJ1-5|.
TGCGCCAGCAGCCAAGGCGTCCGTGAACAGCCCCAGCATTTT
CASSQGVREQPQHF
>TRBV7-9|.|TRBJ2-2|TRBD2
TGTGCGAGCCGGGGGGTGAACACCGGGGAGCTGTTTTTT
CASRGVNTGELFF
>TRBV12-3/TRBV12-4|.|TRBJ1-1|.
TGTGCCAGCAGTTCCCCGGGGGCCGGGGGTGAAGCTTTCTTT
CASSSPGAGGEAFF
>TRBV5-1|.|TRBJ2-1|.
TGCGCCAGCAGCCCCCGAGGCACCTACAATGAGCAGTTCTTC
CASSPRGTYNEQFF
>TRBV13|.|TRBJ2-4|TRBD1
TGTGCCAGCAGCTTAAGGGGGCTCAAAAACATTCAGTACTTC
CASSLRGLKNIQYF
>TRBV5-1|few|TRBJ2-7|.
TGCGCCAGCAGCTTGGGCCTCCGGGCCTCTTCCTACGAGCAGTACTTC
CASSLGLRASSYEQYF
>TRBV24-1|.|TRBJ2-1|TRBD2
TGTGCCACCAGTGATCGGACTAGCGGGAGGGCGTCTCATGTCTTC
CATSDRTSGRASHVF
>TRBV5-1|few|TRBJ1-1|.
TGCGCCAGCAGCTCCTGGGGGTTGAACACTGAAGCTTTCTTT
CASSSWGLNTEAFF
>TRBV24-1|.|TRBJ2-2|.
TGTGCCACCAGTGATTCCCGGGGTCCCGGGGAGCTGTTTTTT
CATSDSRGPGELFF
>TRBV29-1|few|TRBJ2-7|.
TGCAGCGTTGAAACGGGGATCTCCTACGAGCAGTACTTC
CSVETGISYEQYF
>TRBV5-1|many|TRBJ1-2|.
TGTGCCAGCAGCTTAGGAGGCCATGGCTACACCTTC
CASSLGGHGYTF
>TRBV10-3|few|TRBJ1-6|.
TGTGCCGCTTCAGGGGTAGGGGATTCACCCCTCCACTTT
CAASGVGDSPLHF
>TRBV11-2|many|TRBJ2-4|.
TGTGCCAGCAGCTCCCTCGGACCCTTTAGGGGCGGCAAAAACATTCAGTACTTC
CASSSLGPFRGGKNIQYF
>TRBV7-6|many|TRBJ2-7|.
TGTGCCAGCAGCTTAGACCCTTACACAGGGCACGAGCAGTACTTC
CASSLDPYTGHEQYF
>TRBV28|few|TRBJ1-1|TRBD1
TGTGCCAGCAAGGGAGGAGGAAGGGGGCCTACTGAAGCTTTCTTT
CASKGGGRGPTEAFF
>TRBV18|.|TRBJ2-3|.
TGTGCCAGCTCACCCCAGGGTCTCACAGATACGCAGTATTTT
CASSPQGLTDTQYF
>TRBV5-6|few|TRBJ2-5|.
TGTGCCAGCAGCGTGACAGGGGACGCGGGGGCAGAGACCCAGTACTTC
CASSVTGDAGAETQYF
>TRBV6-5|few|TRBJ1-5|.
TGTGCCAGCAGTTACTTGGGTCAGCCCCAGCATTTT
CASSYLGQPQHF
>TRBV9|few|TRBJ2-2|.
TGTGCCAGCACCAGGGTAGCTGCTAACACCGGGGAGCTGTTTTTT
CASTRVAANTGELFF
>TRBV19|few|TRBJ2-6|TRBD1
TGTGCCAGTTCCGGGACAGTCTTCTCTGGGGCCAACGTCCTGACTTTC
CASSGTVFSGANVLTF
>TRBV6-5|few|TRBJ1-4|.
TGTGCCAGCAGTTACTTCGGGGGACCTTTGGCAACTAATGAAAAACTGTTTTTT
CASSYFGGPLATNEKLFF
>TRBV12-3/TRBV12-4|.|TRBJ2-3|TRBD2
TGTGCCAGCAGTGGCCTCGGACTAGCGGGGTACACAGATACGCAGTATTTT
CASSGLGLAGYTDTQYF
>TRBV18|.|TRBJ2-7|TRBD1
TGTGCCAGCTCGAGGGACAGGGCGGACGAGCAGTACTTC
CASSRDRADEQYF
>TRBV4-2|.|TRBJ2-7|.
TGTGCCAGCAGCCAAGCAGCGACTTACGAGCAGTACTTC
CASSQAATYEQYF
>TRBV27|.|TRBJ1-5|.
TGTGCCAGCAGTTTATATGGGACCACCTTCCTCAATCAGCCCCAGCATTTT
CASSLYGTTFLNQPQHF
>TRBV7-7|once|TRBJ2-1|.
TGTGCTAGCAGCCGCTCCTTGGGGGGCAATGAGCAGTTCTTC
CASSRSLGGNEQFF
>TRBV5-1|.|TRBJ1-2|TRBD1
TGCGCCAGCAGCTCGGGACAGGGTCCGGGACTCTATGGCTACACCTTC
CASSSGQGPGLYGYTF
>TRBV7-3|few|TRBJ2-3|TRBD2
TGTGCCAGCAGCTCGGGACTAGCGGGAGTATTAGATACGCAGTATTTT
CASSSGLAGVLDTQYF
>TRBV6-6|few|TRBJ2-7|.
TGTGCCAGCAGTTACTCGATCCGCGAGCAGTACTTC
CASSYSIREQYF
>TRBV28|few|TRBJ2-5|.
TGTGCCAGCAGCGCCCGAGGATCCCAGTACTTC
CASSARGSQYF
>TRBV20-1|.|TRBJ2-5|.
TGCAGTGCTTCCCCCGAGGTGGACACCCAGTACTTC
CSASPEVDTQYF
>TRBV4-1|.|TRBJ2-7|.
TGCGCCAGCAGCCAAGGGCAGGCCTACGAGCAGTACTTC
CASSQGQAYEQYF
>TRBV6-5|few|TRBJ2-1|.
TGTGCCAGCAGTTACTCGAGACAGGTGTACAATGAGCAGTTCTTC
CASSYSRQVYNEQFF